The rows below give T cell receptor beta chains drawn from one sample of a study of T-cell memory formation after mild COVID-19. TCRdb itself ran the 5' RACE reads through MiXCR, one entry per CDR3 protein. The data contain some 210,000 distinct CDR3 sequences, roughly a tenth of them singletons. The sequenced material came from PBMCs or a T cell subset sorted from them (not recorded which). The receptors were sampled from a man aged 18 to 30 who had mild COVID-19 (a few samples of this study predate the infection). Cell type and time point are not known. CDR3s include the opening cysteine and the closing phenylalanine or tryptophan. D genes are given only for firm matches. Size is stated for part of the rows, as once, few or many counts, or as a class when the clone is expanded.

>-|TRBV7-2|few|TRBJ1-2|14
CASSLVKPGYGYTF
TGTGCCAGCAGCCTCGTAAAGCCAGGCTATGGCTACACCTTC
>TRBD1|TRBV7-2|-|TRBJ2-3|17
CASSLGTGRGVTDTQYF
TGTGCCAGCAGCTTAGGGACAGGGCGCGGCGTGACAGATACGCAGTATTTT
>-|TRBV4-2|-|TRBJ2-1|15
CASSQDDGSYNEQFF
TGTGCCAGCAGCCAAGATGACGGCTCCTACAATGAGCAGTTCTTC
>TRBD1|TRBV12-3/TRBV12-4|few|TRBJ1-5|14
CASSVGTGNQPQHF
TGTGCCAGCAGTGTCGGGACAGGGAATCAGCCCCAGCATTTT
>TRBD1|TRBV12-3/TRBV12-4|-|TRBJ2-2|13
CASSSDRAGELFF
TGTGCCAGCAGTTCCGACAGGGCCGGGGAGCTGTTTTTT
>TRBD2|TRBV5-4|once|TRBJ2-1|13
CASRRLADNEQFF
TGTGCCAGCAGGCGTCTAGCGGACAATGAGCAGTTCTTC
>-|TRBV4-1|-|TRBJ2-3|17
CASSQIGRRGRTDTQYF
TGCGCCAGCAGCCAAATAGGACGTCGGGGACGCACAGATACGCAGTATTTT
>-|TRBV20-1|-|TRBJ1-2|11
CIVIRYYGYTF
TGCATCGTAATCCGTTACTATGGCTACACCTTC
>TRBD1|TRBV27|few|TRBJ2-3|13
CASSFRQGYTQYF
TGTGCCAGCAGTTTCAGACAGGGATATACGCAGTATTTT
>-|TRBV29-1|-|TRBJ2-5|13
CRATGGVSETQYF
TGCAGAGCGACTGGTGGGGTTTCCGAGACCCAGTACTTC
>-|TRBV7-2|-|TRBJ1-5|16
CASSLDGVQGSQPQHF
TGTGCCAGCAGCTTAGATGGGGTACAGGGCAGTCAGCCCCAGCATTTT
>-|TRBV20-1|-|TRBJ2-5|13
CSALSRGQETQYF
TGCAGTGCCTTGTCCCGGGGTCAAGAGACCCAGTACTTC
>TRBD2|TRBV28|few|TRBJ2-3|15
CASSTSGGSTDTQYF
TGTGCCAGCAGCACTAGCGGGGGGTCCACAGATACGCAGTATTTT
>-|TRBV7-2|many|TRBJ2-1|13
CASKVDRSYEQFF
TGTGCCAGCAAAGTAGACAGGAGCTATGAGCAGTTCTTC
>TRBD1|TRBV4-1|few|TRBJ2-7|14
CASSRPGQGYEQYF
TGCGCCAGCAGCCGACCGGGACAGGGTTACGAGCAGTACTTC
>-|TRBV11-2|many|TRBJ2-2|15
CASSLIASRGGELFF
TGTGCCAGCAGCTTAATTGCCTCTCGGGGCGGGGAGCTGTTTTTT
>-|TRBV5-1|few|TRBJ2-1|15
CASSQLAYTSNEQFF
TGCGCCAGCAGCCAACTAGCCTACACCTCCAATGAGCAGTTCTTC